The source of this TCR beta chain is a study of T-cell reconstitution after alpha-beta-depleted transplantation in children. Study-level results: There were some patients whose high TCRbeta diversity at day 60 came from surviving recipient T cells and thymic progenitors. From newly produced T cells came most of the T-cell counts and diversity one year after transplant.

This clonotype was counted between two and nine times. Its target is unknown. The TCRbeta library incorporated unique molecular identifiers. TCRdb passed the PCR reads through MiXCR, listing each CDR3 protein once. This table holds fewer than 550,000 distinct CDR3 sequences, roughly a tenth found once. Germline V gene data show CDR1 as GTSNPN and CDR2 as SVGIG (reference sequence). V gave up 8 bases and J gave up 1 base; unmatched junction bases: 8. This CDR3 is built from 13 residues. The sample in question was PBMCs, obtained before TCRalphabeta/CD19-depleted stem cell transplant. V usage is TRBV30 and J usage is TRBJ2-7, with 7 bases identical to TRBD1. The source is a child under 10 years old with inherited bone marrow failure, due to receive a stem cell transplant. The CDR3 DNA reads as TGTGCCGGTTCGGGACAGAATTCCTACGAGCAGTACTTC. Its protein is CAGSGQNSYEQYF.